This section outlines one T cell receptor (beta chain) sequence together with its context. This clonotype was counted many times. The clone's antigen remains unknown. Base qualities are not at hand, and no much larger clone is one base apart. Measured from the cysteine to the phenylalanine, the CDR3 is 14 residues long. Only CDR3 DNA is held: 42 bases, read in frame from base 1. V is pared back by 3 bases and J by 2 bases, with 10 bases lying between the germline termini. The data belong to a study of T cell repertoires in cytomegalovirus infection (dated by TCRdb to about 2019). Concerning the study at large: Donor HLA type was relevant to the analysis, because carriage of CMV infection together with the matching HLA type was indicated by public TCR beta signatures.

Sequenced on an Illumina HiSeq 1500. Using fastp at Q25 and MiXCR, TCRdb reprocessed the public reads and kept productive beta chains. CDR3 protein sequences are deduplicated, and each keeps its most common genes and DNA. The table for this sample lists approximately 76,000 distinct CDR3 sequences; around 3.5% of them were counted only once. Of the sample, 3.5% to 6% falls within the top ten clones. The full study reports these points: In both this cohort and an independent cohort of a few hundred donors, the cumulative frequency of public TCR beta family members distinguished carriers of CMV infection plus the relevant HLA type. The ex vivo response was dominated by HLA-C-restricted CMV-specific TCR beta clonotypes, and the single most frequent clonotype in two of eight donors was supplied by these HLA-C-restricted clonotypes.

Sequenced input: PBMCs. This receptor was taken from a human donor in good health (CMV status not recorded). Some clones in this sample may be carry-over from other donors' samples. This sequence uses TRBV12-3 or TRBV12-4 and TRBJ2-5, with the D gene not clear enough to name. The CDR3 protein sequence reads: CASSFTTFQETQYF. DNA sequence: TGTGCCAGCAGTTTTACAACCTTTCAAGAGACCCAGTACTTC.